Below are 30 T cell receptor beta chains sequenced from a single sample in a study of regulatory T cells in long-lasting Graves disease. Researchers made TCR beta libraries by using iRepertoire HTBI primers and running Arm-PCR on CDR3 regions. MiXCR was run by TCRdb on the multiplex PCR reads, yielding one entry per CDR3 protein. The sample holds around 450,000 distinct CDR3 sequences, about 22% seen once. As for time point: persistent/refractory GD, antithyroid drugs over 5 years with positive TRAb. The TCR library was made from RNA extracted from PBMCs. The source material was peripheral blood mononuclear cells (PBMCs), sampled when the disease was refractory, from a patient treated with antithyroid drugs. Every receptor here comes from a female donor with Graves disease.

DNA for the CDR3: TGTGCCAGTAGTGTCCGGTCGCGGGGCTACGAGCAGTACTTC. This encodes CASSVRSRGYEQYF. The chain recombines TRBV19 with TRBJ2-7; D may be TRBD2 (6 bases). The CDR3 totals 14 residues. From germline, CDR1 is LNHDA and CDR2 SQIVND (reference sequence). V shed 5 bases and J shed 3 bases, with 14 bases lying between them. Combining the CDR3 with reference TRBV19 and TRBJ2-7 gives the whole variable domain DGGITQSPKYLFRKEGQNVTLSCEQNLNHDAMYWYRQDPGQGLRLIYYSQIVNDFQKGDIAEGYSVSREKKESFPLTVTSAQKNPTAFYLCASSVRSRGYEQYFGPGTRLTVT.

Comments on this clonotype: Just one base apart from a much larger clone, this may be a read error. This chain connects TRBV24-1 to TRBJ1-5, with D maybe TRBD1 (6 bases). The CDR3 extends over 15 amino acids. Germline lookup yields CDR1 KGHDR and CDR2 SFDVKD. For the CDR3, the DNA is TGTGCCATCAGTGGGGGCGGGGGTCTTAATCAGCCCCAGCATTTT. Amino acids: CAISGGGGLNQPQHF.

Here the CDR3 reads CASSFARGQGETQYF. The CDR3 DNA follows: TGCGCCAGCAGCTTTGCCAGGGGGCAGGGAGAGACCCAGTACTTC. The chain is built from TRBV5-1 and TRBJ2-5; 8 nucleotides match TRBD1. The CDR3 consists of 15 residues. The trim removed 2 bases at V and 4 bases at J, leaving 7 bases unmatched. Germline CDR1 is SGHRS and CDR2 is YFSETQ.

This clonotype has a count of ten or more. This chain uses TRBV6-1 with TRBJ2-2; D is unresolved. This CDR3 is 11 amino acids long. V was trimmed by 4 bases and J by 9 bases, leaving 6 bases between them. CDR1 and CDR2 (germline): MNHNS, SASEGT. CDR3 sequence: CASSGEWELFF. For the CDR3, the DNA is TGTGCCAGCAGTGGGGAATGGGAGCTGTTTTTT.

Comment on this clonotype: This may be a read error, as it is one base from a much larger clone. CDR3 residues: CSARLSAYQETKYF. CDR3 sequence (DNA): TGCAGTGCTAGGTTGTCAGCATACCAAGAGACCAAGTACTTC. The rearrangement links TRBV20-1 to TRBJ2-5; D is uncertain. Germline V gene lookup returns CDR1 DFQATT and CDR2 SNEGSKA (reference sequence). The CDR3 is 14 residues long.

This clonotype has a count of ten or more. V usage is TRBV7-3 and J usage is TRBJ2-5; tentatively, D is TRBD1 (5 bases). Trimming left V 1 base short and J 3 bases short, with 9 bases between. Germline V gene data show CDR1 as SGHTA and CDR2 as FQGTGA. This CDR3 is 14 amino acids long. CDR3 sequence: CASSLSGREETQYF. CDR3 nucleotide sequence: TGTGCCAGCAGCTTAAGTGGCAGGGAAGAGACCCAGTACTTC.

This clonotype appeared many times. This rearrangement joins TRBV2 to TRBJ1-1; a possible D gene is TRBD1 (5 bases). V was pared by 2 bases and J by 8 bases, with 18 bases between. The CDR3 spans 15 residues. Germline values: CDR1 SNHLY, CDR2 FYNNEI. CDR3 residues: CASSEWGRTQVEAFF. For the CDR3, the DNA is TGTGCCAGCAGTGAATGGGGCAGGACCCAGGTAGAAGCTTTCTTT.

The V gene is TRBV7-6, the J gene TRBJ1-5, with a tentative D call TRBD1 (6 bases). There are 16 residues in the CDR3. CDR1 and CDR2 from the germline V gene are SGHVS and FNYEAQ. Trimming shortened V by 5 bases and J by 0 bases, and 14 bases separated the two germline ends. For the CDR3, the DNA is TGTGCCAGCAGCCCCCGAGAGGGGGATAGCAATCAGCCCCAGCATTTT. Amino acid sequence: CASSPREGDSNQPQHF. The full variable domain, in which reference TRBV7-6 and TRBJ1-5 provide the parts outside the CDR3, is GAGVSQSPRYKVTKRGQDVALRCDPISGHVSLYWYRQALGQGPEFLTYFNYEAQQDKSGLPNDRFSAERPEGSISTLTIQRTEQRDSAMYRCASSPREGDSNQPQHFGDGTRLSIL.

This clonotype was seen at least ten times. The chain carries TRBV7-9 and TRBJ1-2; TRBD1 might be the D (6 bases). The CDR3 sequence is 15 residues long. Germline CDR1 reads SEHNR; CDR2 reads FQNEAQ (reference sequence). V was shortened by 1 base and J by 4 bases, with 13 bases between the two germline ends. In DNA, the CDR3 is TGTGCCAGCAGCTTAGATATGGGGGGCGCCTATGGCTACACCTTC. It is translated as CASSLDMGGAYGYTF.

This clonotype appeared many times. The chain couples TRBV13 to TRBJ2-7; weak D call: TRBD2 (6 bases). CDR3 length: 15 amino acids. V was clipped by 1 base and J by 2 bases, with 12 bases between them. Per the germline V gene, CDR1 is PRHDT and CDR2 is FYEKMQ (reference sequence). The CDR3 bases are TGTGCCAGCAGCTTAGCCGGCGGGGCGACCTACGAGCAGTACTTC. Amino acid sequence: CASSLAGGATYEQYF.

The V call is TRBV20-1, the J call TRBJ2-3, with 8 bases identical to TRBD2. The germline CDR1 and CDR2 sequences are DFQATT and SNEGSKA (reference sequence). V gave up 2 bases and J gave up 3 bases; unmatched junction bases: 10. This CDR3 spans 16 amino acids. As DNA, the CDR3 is TGCAGTGCTAGATCCCCGGGAGGGGCTCGGACAGATACGCAGTATTTT. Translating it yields CSARSPGGARTDTQYF.

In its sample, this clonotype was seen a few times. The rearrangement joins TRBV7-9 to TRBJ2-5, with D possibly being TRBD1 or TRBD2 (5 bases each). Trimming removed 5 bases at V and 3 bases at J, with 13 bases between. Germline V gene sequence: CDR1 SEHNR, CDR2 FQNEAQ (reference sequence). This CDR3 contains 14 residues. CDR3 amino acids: CASSVRDGKETQYF. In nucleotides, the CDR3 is TGTGCCAGCAGCGTCCGGGACGGGAAAGAGACCCAGTACTTC.

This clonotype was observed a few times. CDR3 sequence: CARSGGSHYGYTF. CDR3 coding DNA: TGTGCCCGATCGGGGGGCTCCCACTATGGCTACACCTTC. This chain connects TRBV30 to TRBJ1-2, with D perhaps matching TRBD1 (6 bases). Trimming removed 8 bases at V and 3 bases at J, with 16 bases between. Germline lookup yields CDR1 GTSNPN and CDR2 SVGIG (reference sequence). The CDR3 runs 13 residues.

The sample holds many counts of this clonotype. CDR3 protein: CASSYSVAGVVQTQYF. The CDR3 DNA is TGTGCCAGCAGTTACTCCGTGGCGGGAGTGGTTCAGACCCAGTACTTC. The chain employs TRBV6-5 and TRBJ2-5, with 7 bases matching TRBD2. The CDR3 has 16 amino acids. Germline assignment: CDR1 MNHEY and CDR2 SVGAGI. Trimming cost V 0 bases and J 6 bases; bases outside gene matches: 10.

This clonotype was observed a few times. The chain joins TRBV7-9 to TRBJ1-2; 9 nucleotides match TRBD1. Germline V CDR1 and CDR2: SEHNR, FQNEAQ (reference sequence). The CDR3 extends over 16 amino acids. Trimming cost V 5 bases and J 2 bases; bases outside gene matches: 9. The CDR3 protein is CASSPGQGGRNYGYTF. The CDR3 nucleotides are TGTGCCAGCAGCCCGGGACAGGGTGGCCGAAACTATGGCTACACCTTC.

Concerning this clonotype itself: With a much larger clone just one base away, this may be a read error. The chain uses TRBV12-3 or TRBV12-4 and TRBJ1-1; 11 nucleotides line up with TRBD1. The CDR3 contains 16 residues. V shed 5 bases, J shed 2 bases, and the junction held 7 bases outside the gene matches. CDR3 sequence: CASSPGQGAGNTEAFF. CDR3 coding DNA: TGTGCCAGCAGTCCTGGACAGGGGGCTGGAAACACTGAAGCTTTCTTT.

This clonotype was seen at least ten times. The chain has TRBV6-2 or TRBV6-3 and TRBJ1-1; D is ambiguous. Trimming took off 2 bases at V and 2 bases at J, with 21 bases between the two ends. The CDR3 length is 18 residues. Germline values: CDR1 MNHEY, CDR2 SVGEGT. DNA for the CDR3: TGTGCCAGCAGTTACGGACCAATCCCAGAACAAGCTAACACTGAAGCTTTCTTT. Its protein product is CASSYGPIPEQANTEAFF.

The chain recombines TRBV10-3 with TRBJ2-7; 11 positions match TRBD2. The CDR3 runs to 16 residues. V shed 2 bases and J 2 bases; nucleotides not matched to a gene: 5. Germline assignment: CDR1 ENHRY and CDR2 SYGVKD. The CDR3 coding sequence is TGTGCCATCAGTGAGGGAATAGCGGGAGGGACCTACGAGCAGTACTTC. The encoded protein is CAISEGIAGGTYEQYF.

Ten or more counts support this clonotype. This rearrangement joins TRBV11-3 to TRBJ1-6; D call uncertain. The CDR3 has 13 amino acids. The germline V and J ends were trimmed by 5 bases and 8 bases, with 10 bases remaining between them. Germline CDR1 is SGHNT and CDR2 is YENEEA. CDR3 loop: CASSGRGDSPLHF. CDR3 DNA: TGTGCCAGCAGCGGCCGCGGGGATTCACCCCTCCACTTT.

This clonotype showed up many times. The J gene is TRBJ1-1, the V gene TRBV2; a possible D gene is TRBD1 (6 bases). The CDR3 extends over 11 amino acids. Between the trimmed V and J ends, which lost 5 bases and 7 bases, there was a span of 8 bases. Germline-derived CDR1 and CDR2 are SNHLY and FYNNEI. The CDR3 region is CASSLQGEAFF. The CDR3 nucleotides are TGTGCCAGCAGTCTACAGGGTGAAGCTTTCTTT.

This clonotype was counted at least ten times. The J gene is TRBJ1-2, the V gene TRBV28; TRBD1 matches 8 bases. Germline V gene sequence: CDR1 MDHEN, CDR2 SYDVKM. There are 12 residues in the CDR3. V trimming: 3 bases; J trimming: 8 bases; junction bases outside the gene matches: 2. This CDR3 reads CASSFNRGGYTF. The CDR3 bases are TGTGCCAGCAGTTTTAACAGGGGGGGCTACACCTTC.

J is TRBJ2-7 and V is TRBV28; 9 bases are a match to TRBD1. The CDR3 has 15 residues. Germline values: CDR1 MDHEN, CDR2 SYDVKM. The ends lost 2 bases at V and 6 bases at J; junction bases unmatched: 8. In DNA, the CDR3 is TGTGCCAGCAGTTTACCCGGGACAGGGTTAGTCGAGCAGTACTTC. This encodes CASSLPGTGLVEQYF.

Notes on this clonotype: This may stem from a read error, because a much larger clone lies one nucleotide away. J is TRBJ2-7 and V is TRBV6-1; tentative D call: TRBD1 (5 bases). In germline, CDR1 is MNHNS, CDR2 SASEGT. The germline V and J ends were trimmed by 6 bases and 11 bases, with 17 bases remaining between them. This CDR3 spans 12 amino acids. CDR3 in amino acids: CASRGVPGPKYF. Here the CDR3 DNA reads TGTGCCAGCAGAGGGGTACCCGGGCCCAAGTACTTC.

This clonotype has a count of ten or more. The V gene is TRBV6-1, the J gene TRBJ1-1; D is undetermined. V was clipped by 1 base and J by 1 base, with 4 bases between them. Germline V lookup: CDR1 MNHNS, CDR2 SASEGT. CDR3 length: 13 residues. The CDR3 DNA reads TGTGCCAGCAGTGAAGAATGGAACACTGAAGCTTTCTTT. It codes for CASSEEWNTEAFF.

The CDR3: CATSILLQGRYNEQFF. The CDR3 DNA sequence: TGTGCCACCAGCATCCTTCTACAGGGACGATACAATGAGCAGTTCTTC. The chain recombines TRBV15 with TRBJ2-1; D may be TRBD1 (6 bases). This CDR3 is built from 16 residues. Germline V gene sequence: CDR1 LNHNV, CDR2 YYDKDF (reference sequence). Trimming shortened V by 4 bases and J by 4 bases, and 17 bases separated the two germline ends. The complete variable domain, with remaining parts taken from reference TRBV15 and TRBJ2-1, reads DAMVIQNPRYQVTQFGKPVTLSCSQTLNHNVMYWYQQKSSQAPKLLFHYYDKDFNNEADTPDNFQSRRPNTSFCFLDIRSPGLGDTAMYLCATSILLQGRYNEQFFGPGTRLTVL.

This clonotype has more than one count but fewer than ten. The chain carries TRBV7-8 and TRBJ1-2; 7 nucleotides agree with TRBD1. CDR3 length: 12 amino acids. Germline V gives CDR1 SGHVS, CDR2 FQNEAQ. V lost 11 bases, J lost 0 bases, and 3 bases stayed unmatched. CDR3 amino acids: CAAGTANYGYTF. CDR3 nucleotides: TGTGCCGCCGGGACAGCTAACTATGGCTACACCTTC.

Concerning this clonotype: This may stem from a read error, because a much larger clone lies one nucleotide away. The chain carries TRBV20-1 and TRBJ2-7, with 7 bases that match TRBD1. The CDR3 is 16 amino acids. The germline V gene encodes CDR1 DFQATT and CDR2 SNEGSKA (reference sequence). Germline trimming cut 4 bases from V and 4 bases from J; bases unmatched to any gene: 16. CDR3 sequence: CSAISRGKSSPYEQYF. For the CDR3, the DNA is TGCAGTGCTATCTCCAGGGGGAAATCGTCCCCTTACGAGCAGTACTTC.

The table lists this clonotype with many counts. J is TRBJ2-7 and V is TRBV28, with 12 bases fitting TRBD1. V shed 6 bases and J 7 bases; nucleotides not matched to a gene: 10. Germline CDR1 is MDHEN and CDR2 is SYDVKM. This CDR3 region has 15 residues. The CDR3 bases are TGTGCCAGCAGGGGGGCGGGACAGGGGGCAGGAGAGCAGTACTTC. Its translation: CASRGAGQGAGEQYF.

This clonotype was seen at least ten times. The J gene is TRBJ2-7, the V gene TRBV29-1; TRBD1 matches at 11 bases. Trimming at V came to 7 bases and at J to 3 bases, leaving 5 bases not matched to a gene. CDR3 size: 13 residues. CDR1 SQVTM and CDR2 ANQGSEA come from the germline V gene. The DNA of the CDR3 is TGCAGCGCAACGGGGACAGGGGGCTACGAGCAGTACTTC. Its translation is CSATGTGGYEQYF.

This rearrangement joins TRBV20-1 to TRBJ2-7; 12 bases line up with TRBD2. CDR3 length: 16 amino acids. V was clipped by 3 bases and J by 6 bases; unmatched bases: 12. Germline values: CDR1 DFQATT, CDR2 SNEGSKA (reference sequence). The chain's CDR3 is CSAREGLAGFPPEQYF. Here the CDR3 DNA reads TGCAGTGCTAGGGAGGGACTAGCGGGTTTCCCCCCCGAGCAGTACTTC.